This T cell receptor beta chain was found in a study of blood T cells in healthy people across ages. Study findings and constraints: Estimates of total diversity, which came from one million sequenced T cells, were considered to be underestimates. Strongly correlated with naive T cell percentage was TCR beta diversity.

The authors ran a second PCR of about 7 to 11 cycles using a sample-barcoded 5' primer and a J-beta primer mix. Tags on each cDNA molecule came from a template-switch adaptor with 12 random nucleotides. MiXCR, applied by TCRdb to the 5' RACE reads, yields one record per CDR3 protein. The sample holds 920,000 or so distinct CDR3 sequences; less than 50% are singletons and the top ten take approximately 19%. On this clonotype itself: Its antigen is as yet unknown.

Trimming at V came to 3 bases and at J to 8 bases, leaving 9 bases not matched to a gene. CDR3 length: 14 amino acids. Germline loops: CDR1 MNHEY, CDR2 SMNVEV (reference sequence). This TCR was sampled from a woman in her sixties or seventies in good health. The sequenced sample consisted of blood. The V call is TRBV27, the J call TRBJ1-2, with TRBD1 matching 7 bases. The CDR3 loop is CASSLEGGAPGYTF. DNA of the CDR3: TGTGCCAGCAGTTTGGAAGGGGGCGCGCCGGGCTACACCTTC.